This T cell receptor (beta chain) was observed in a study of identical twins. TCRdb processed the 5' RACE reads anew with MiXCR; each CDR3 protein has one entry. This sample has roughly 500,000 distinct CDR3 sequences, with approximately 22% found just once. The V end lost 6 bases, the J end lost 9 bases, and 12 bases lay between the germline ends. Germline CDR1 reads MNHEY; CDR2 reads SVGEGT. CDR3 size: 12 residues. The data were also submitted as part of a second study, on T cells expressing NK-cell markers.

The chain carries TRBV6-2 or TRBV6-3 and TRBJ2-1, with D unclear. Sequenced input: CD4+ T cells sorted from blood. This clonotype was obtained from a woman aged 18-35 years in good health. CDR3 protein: CASSSRSGEQFF. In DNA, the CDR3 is TGTGCCAGCAGCTCACGTTCGGGTGAGCAGTTCTTC.